This entry features one TCR beta chain sequence. The data originate from a study of blood T cell repertoires in COVID-19. On the study more broadly: Acute and convalescent COVID-19 specimens originated in the United States, Italy and Spain. From T cells, B-cell-depleted T cells, or PBMCs came the material, which was cDNA or gDNA.

In the original processing: Amplification from reference gene primers served as the basis for estimated nucleated cell counts. The method was immunoSEQ multiplex PCR; TCRdb's version includes in-frame clones alone and lacks a portion of them. V and J calls and clone size are given by that table; D and trimming were obtained from the DNA. The top ten hold 3.5% to 4% of the sample, which has a few hundred thousand clones, 85% seen once. Germline-derived CDR1 and CDR2 are MNHNS and SASEGT. The CDR3 extends over 15 amino acids. Trimming shortened V by 1 base and J by 6 bases, and 13 bases separated the two germline ends.

The receptor was derived from a woman between 18 and 30 years old with acute or convalescent COVID-19. What was sequenced was peripheral blood. The J gene is TRBJ1-5, the V gene TRBV6-1; weak D call: TRBD1 (6 bases). CDR3 coding DNA: TGTGCCAGCAGTGAAGTAACAGGGCGCACTCAGCCCCAGCATTTT. Translated, it gives CASSEVTGRTQPQHF.